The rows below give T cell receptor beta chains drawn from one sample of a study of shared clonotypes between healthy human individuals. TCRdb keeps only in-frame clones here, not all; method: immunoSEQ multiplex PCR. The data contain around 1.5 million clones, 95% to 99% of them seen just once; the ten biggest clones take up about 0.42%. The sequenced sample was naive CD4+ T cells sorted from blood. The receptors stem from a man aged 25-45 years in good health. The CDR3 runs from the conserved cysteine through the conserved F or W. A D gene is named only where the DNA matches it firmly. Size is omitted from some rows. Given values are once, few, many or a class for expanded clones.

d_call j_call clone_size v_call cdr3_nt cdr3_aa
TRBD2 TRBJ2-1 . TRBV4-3 TGCGCCAGCAGCCAAGGAGGGACTAGAAGTGATGAGCAGTTCTTC CASSQGGTRSDEQFF
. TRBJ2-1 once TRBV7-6 TGTGCCAGCACATCAAACAGCGAGGGCAATGAGCAGTTCTTC CASTSNSEGNEQFF
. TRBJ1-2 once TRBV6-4 TGTGCCAGCAGTGACGGCCCCACACGAGGCTACACCTTC CASSDGPTRGYTF
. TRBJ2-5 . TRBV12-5 TGTGCTAGTGCGCCAGGGGGAGGGGAGACCCAGTACTTC CASAPGGGETQYF
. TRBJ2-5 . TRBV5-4 TGTGCCAGCAGCTTGGGGGGTCAGGAGACCCAGTACTTC CASSLGGQETQYF
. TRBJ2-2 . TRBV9 TGTGCCAGCATGAAGGGGACCACCGGGGAGCTGTTTTTT CASMKGTTGELFF
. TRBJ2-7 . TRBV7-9 TGTGCCAGCAGCTTAGTGGGGTCGTACTACGAGCAGTACTTC CASSLVGSYYEQYF
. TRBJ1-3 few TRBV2 TGTGCCAGCAGCCGGGAGGGTGGAAACACCATATATTTT CASSREGGNTIYF
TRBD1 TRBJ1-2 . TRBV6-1 TGTGCCAGCAGTGTCCGGGACAGGGGATACGGCTACACCTTC CASSVRDRGYGYTF
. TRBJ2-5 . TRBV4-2 TGTGCCAGCAGCCCCAGGTGGGAAGAGACCCAGTACTTC CASSPRWEETQYF
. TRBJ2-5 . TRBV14 TGTGCCAGCAGCCCCATAGCGCAAGAGACCCAGTACTTC CASSPIAQETQYF
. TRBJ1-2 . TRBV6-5 TGTGCCAGCAGTCCAGGCCCGGGCGGCTATGGCTACACCTTC CASSPGPGGYGYTF
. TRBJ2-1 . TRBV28 TGTGCCAGCAGTTTACCCGGGACACATAACAATGAGCAGTTCTTC CASSLPGTHNNEQFF
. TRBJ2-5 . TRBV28 TGTGCCAGCAGTTTAATTTCCGGGACCCAGTACTTC CASSLISGTQYF
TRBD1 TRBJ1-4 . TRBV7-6 TGTGCCAGCAGCAGAGACAGGGGGGGTGAAAAACTGTTTTTT CASSRDRGGEKLFF
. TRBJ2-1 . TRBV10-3 TGTGCCATCAGCCCCTTCCGGGCAAGCTCCTACAATGAGCAGTTCTTC CAISPFRASSYNEQFF
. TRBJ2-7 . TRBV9 TGTGCCAGCAGCGTAGCCGGGAGCGGGTCCTACGAGCAGTACTTC CASSVAGSGSYEQYF
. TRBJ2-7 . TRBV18 TGTGCCAGCTCACCAAATCCAGGGTCCTACGAGCAGTACTTC CASSPNPGSYEQYF
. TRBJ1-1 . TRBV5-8 TGTGCCAGCAGCGTGCTTTTTGGGGTCACGAACACTGAAGCTTTCTTT CASSVLFGVTNTEAFF
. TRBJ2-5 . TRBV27 TGTGCCAGCAGTTTAATGCCCCCGGGGGAGACCCAGTACTTC CASSLMPPGETQYF
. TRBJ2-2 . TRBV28 TGTGCCAGCAGTTTTGCAGGGTTCACCGGGGAGCTGTTTTTT CASSFAGFTGELFF
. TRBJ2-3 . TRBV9 TGTGCCAGCAGCGTAGTGGAATCCCCGAGGGATACGCAGTATTTT CASSVVESPRDTQYF
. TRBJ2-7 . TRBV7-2 TGTGCCAGCAGCGACTTACTAGGGACTGAGTACGAGCAGTACTTC CASSDLLGTEYEQYF
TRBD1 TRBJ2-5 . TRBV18 TGTGCCAGCTCCCCGGACAGGGGACCTCAAGAGACCCAGTACTTC CASSPDRGPQETQYF
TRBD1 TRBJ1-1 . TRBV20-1 TGCAACCTTCAGGGGGCAAATGAAGCTTTCTTT CNLQGANEAFF
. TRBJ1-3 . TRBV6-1 TGTGCCAGCCCAGGGGACTCTGGAAACACCATATATTTT CASPGDSGNTIYF
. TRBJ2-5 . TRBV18 TGTGCCAGCTCACCCCTTACCAGACAAGAGACCCAGTACTTC CASSPLTRQETQYF
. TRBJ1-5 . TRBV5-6 TGTGCCAGCAGCACCCGACCTGGACAGCCCCAGCATTTT CASSTRPGQPQHF